The sequence of this T cell receptor (beta chain) was determined in a study of cytomegalovirus exposure and HLA in healthy donors. General observations from the study: Diagnosis of cytomegalovirus status made by the classifier reportedly showed high specificity and sensitivity. Being productive about 87% or about 30% of the time was typical of most TCR beta V segments in an earlier analysis. Excluded: some indistinguishable V segments such as TRBV6-2 and TRBV6-3. Available immune exposure information covered CMV serostatus only.

This PCR relied on a set of 60 Vbeta primers and 13 Jbeta primers. Produced via immunoSEQ multiplex PCR; TCRdb's table is partial and in-frame only. The sample records 100,000 to 150,000 clones, about 73% being singletons. Concerning this clone: The antigen is unknown.

In germline, CDR1 is SGHDT, CDR2 YYEEEE. The CDR3 has 14 amino acids. Deletions cut 0 bases from V and 4 bases from J, with 10 bases between. This receptor was identified in a human donor in good health. The chain uses TRBV5-6 and TRBJ1-1; D is perhaps TRBD1 (5 bases). Sequenced sample: PBMCs. This chain's CDR3 is CASSLGGTGTEAFF. In DNA, the CDR3 is TGTGCCAGCAGCTTGGGGGGCACAGGCACTGAAGCTTTCTTT.